The next 14 T cell receptor beta chains were all read from a single sample in a study of T-cell reconstitution after alpha-beta-depleted transplantation in children. Preparation of the TCRbeta library was carried out with unique molecular identifiers. TCRdb ran MiXCR on the PCR reads and lists one entry per CDR3 protein. Seen here are 640,000 or so distinct CDR3 sequences, roughly 17% observed once, and the top ten hold approximately 1%. The material was PBMCs from the stem cell graft donor, obtained from the stem cell graft. The receptors here all came from a human donor who donated a stem cell graft to a child with acute myeloid leukemia.

The V and J genes are TRBV7-9 and TRBJ2-1; D unclear. V lost 11 bases and J lost 5, with 16 bases in between. CDR3 length: 13 amino acids. Germline CDR1 is SEHNR and CDR2 is FQNEAQ (reference sequence). Here the CDR3 DNA reads TGTGCCGTAGCCCCCCTAGAAAACAATGAGCAGTTCTTC. The encoded protein is CAVAPLENNEQFF.

This clonotype came up a few times. This chain connects TRBV5-1 to TRBJ1-2; TRBD1 agrees at 7 bases. The V segment lost 5 bases and the J segment 2 bases; nucleotides outside the gene matches: 9. CDR1 and CDR2 (germline): SGHRS, YFSETQ. The CDR3 totals 15 residues. The CDR3 DNA follows: TGCGCCAGCAGTCTAGGGGCAGGGGGGAACTATGGCTACACCTTC. This codes for CASSLGAGGNYGYTF.

Notes on this clonotype: This CDR3 fails to terminate in the conserved phenylalanine or tryptophan, so it likely reflects a read error. The DNA is left out, because the CDR3 cannot be placed on it with certainty; the CDR3 is given as TCRdb lists it. This chain joins TRBV7-9 and TRBJ1-1; the tabulated D call, TRBD1, remains unverified against the DNA. The CDR3 region is 12 residues in length, termini included. Germline V gene lookup returns CDR1 SEHNR and CDR2 FQNEAQ (reference sequence). CDR3 in amino acids: CASSSLGQAIVS.

This rearrangement joins TRBV4-2 to TRBJ2-2, with 11 bases lining up with TRBD2. Germline lookup yields CDR1 LGHNA and CDR2 YNFKEQ. V shed 2 bases, J shed 6 bases, and the junction held 11 bases outside the gene matches. This CDR3 comprises 18 residues. The CDR3 protein is CASSQRWGTSGRSGELFF. In DNA form, the CDR3 reads TGTGCCAGCAGCCAACGGTGGGGGACTAGCGGACGATCCGGGGAGCTGTTTTTT.

J is TRBJ2-7 and V is TRBV5-6, with 8 bases aligning to TRBD1. The CDR3 spans 14 residues. The ends lost 4 bases at V and 4 bases at J; junction bases unmatched: 7. Germline loops: CDR1 SGHDT, CDR2 YYEEEE. CDR3 DNA: TGTGCCAGCAGCCCGACAGGGGTGTCTTACGAGCAGTACTTC. As protein: CASSPTGVSYEQYF.

This clonotype was observed a few times. The chain recombines TRBV12-3 or TRBV12-4 with TRBJ2-5, with TRBD2 identical over 9 bases. The CDR3 spans 16 residues. Germline trimming cut 6 bases from V and 7 bases from J; bases unmatched to any gene: 15. CDR3 residues: CASSARGGERTGTQYF. The CDR3 coding sequence is TGTGCCAGCAGCGCCCGCGGGGGGGAGAGGACAGGGACCCAGTACTTC.

V gene TRBV24-1 combines with J gene TRBJ1-1, with D possibly TRBD1 on 6 matching bases. The V gene lost 3 bases and the J gene lost 7 bases, with 11 bases spanning the gap. Germline V CDR1 and CDR2: KGHDR, SFDVKD. The CDR3 runs to 13 residues. CDR3 DNA sequence: TGTGCCACCAGTGATGGCTGGGGGCGTGAAGCTTTCTTT. Amino acids: CATSDGWGREAFF.

The rearrangement links TRBV20-1 to TRBJ1-6; the D is unclear. V lost 1 base and J 3 bases, leaving 4 bases between the germline ends. The CDR3 is made up of 13 amino acids. Germline V gene sequence: CDR1 DFQATT, CDR2 SNEGSKA (reference sequence). The CDR3 coding sequence is TGCAGTGCTAGAGCCTTCTATAATTCACCCCTCCACTTT. Its protein product is CSARAFYNSPLHF.

Details on this clonotype: A read error may produce the germline difference seen at one junction end. CDR3 residues: CASSQEGGRADSEPFF. The CDR3 DNA follows: TGCGCCAGCAGCCAAGAAGGTGGTCGGGCGGACTCTGAACCTTTCTTT. This chain links TRBV4-3 with TRBJ1-1; D is unclear. In germline, CDR1 is LGHNA, CDR2 YSLEER. This CDR3 is built from 16 residues.

This clonotype was counted ten times or more. The chain uses TRBV12-3 or TRBV12-4 and TRBJ1-1, with a tentative D call TRBD1 (5 bases). The CDR3 sequence is 12 residues long. Trimming pared 5 bases from V and 7 bases from J, leaving 11 bases between. The CDR3 coding sequence is TGTGCCAGCAGTGACCCGGGACGTGAAGCTTTCTTT. Encoded protein: CASSDPGREAFF.

Notes on this clonotype: This clone may be a read error of a much larger clone one base away. V is TRBV5-4 and J is TRBJ2-5; D not certain. Germline V gene data show CDR1 as SGHNT and CDR2 as YYREEE (reference sequence). V was trimmed by 4 bases and J by 2 bases, leaving 18 bases between them. The CDR3 totals 16 residues. CDR3 DNA sequence: TGTGCCAGCAGCCTCATCGGCAGCGCGGATCAAGAGACCCAGTACTTC. Encoded protein: CASSLIGSADQETQYF.

This clonotype was counted many times. The rearrangement links TRBV7-2 to TRBJ2-6, with TRBD2 as a possible D gene (5 bases). Trimming shortened V by 0 bases and J by 2 bases, and 11 bases separated the two germline ends. CDR3 length: 17 amino acids. Germline V gene lookup returns CDR1 SGHTA and CDR2 FQGNSA. CDR3 nucleotides: TGTGCCAGCAGCTTAGCCCCGGGGATTGCTGGGGCCAACGTCCTGACTTTC. Protein sequence: CASSLAPGIAGANVLTF.

This clonotype occurred a few times. The J gene is TRBJ2-1, the V gene TRBV6-4; the D call may be TRBD1 or TRBD2 (5 bases each). Germline V lookup: CDR1 MRHNA, CDR2 SNTAGT. The CDR3 has 12 residues. V gave up 2 bases and J gave up 6 bases, with 5 bases separating them. CDR3 sequence reads: CASSDGGNEQFF. CDR3 nucleotide sequence: TGTGCCAGCAGTGACGGGGGCAATGAGCAGTTCTTC.

This clonotype showed up many times. J is TRBJ1-2 and V is TRBV7-9; perhaps TRBD1 as D (5 bases). CDR3 length equals 13 residues. V lost 6 bases, J lost 4 bases, and 12 bases lay in between. CDR1 is SEHNR and CDR2 is FQNEAQ in the germline V gene (reference sequence). The CDR3 loop reads CASSRAGTYGYTF. DNA of the CDR3: TGTGCCAGCAGTCGGGCAGGGACCTATGGCTACACCTTC.